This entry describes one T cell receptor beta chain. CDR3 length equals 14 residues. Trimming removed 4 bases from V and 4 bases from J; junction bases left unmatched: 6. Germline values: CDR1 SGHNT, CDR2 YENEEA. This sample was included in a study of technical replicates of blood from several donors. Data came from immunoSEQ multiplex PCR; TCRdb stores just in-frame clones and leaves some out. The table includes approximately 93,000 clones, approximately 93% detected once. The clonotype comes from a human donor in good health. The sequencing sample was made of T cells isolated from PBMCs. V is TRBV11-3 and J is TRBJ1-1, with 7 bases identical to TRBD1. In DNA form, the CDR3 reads TGTGCCAGCAGCTCCCGTAGGGGGCTCACTGAAGCTTTCTTT. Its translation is CASSSRRGLTEAFF.